Following are 21 T cell receptor beta chains from one sample sequenced in a study of T-cell reconstitution after alpha-beta-depleted transplantation in children. Unique molecular identifiers were incorporated into the prepared TCRbeta library. TCRdb fed the PCR reads into MiXCR, producing one record per CDR3 protein. The sample shows about 580,000 distinct CDR3 sequences, approximately 22% of them seen only once. This specimen consisted of PBMCs, mostly from graft donor cells, obtained 360 days after TCRalphabeta/CD19-depleted stem cell transplant. The receptors stem from a boy under two years old who had a stem cell transplant for acute myeloid leukemia, so the T cells may come from the graft donor.

This clonotype was detected ten times or more. The chain joins TRBV7-9 to TRBJ2-5, with TRBD2 matching over 7 bases. The CDR3 loop spans 14 amino acids. Germline V lookup: CDR1 SEHNR, CDR2 FQNEAQ (reference sequence). The V segment lost 4 bases and the J segment 0 bases; nucleotides outside the gene matches: 2. DNA for the CDR3: TGTGCCAGCAGCTGGACTAGGTACCAAGAGACCCAGTACTTC. This encodes CASSWTRYQETQYF.

The chain has TRBV14 and TRBJ2-1, with D hard to call. V was clipped by 0 bases and J by 10 bases, with 13 bases between them. The germline CDR1 and CDR2 sequences are SGHDN and FVKESK. The CDR3 is 14 amino acids. CDR3 protein: CASSQDVSKREQFF. The CDR3, as DNA: TGTGCCAGCAGCCAAGATGTTAGCAAGAGGGAGCAGTTCTTC.

This clonotype has ten or more counts. In nucleotides, the CDR3 is TGCAGTGCTAGCTCCGGACAGGGGCCAAACGAGCAGTACGTC. Protein: CSASSGQGPNEQYV. V usage is TRBV20-1 and J usage is TRBJ2-7; TRBD1 aligns across 9 bases. Germline trimming cut 3 bases from V and 5 bases from J; bases unmatched to any gene: 8. The CDR3 loop spans 14 amino acids. CDR1 and CDR2 from the germline V gene are DFQATT and SNEGSKA (reference sequence).

In DNA, the CDR3 is TGTGCCAGCAGTTTCCTGACAGGGAGCACAGATACGCAGTATTTT. Translated, it gives CASSFLTGSTDTQYF. This rearrangement joins TRBV12-3 or TRBV12-4 to TRBJ2-3, with 7 nucleotides matching TRBD1. The CDR3 sequence is 15 residues long. V lost 3 bases and J lost 0; bases outside the gene matches: 3.

This clonotype was seen only a few times. CDR3 amino acids: CSARETGSGNTIYF. CDR3 DNA sequence: TGCAGTGCTAGAGAGACAGGGTCTGGAAACACCATATATTTT. The rearrangement links TRBV20-1 to TRBJ1-3; 7 bases align to TRBD1. Germline CDR1 DFQATT, CDR2 SNEGSKA (reference sequence). The CDR3 sequence is 14 residues long. The V gene end was trimmed by 0 bases and the J gene end by 1 base; junction bases not matched to a gene: 0.

The rearrangement joins TRBV10-3 to TRBJ2-5, with no clear D. CDR3 length: 13 residues. CDR1 is ENHRY and CDR2 is SYGVKD in the germline V gene. Between the trimmed V and J ends, which lost 8 bases and 1 base, there was a span of 11 bases. The chain's CDR3 is CAIADGVQETQYF. Here the CDR3 DNA reads TGTGCCATCGCCGATGGGGTCCAAGAGACCCAGTACTTC.

This chain connects TRBV27 to TRBJ2-2; a weak D match, TRBD2 (5 bases). The CDR3 covers 13 residues. Looked up from germline, CDR1 is MNHEY and CDR2 is SMNVEV (reference sequence). V was clipped by 2 bases and J by 7 bases, with 8 bases between them. CDR3 nucleotide sequence: TGTGCCAGCAGTTTAAGTCGGGACGGGGAGCTGTTTTTT. It is translated as CASSLSRDGELFF.

The J gene is TRBJ1-5, the V gene TRBV2; tentatively, D is TRBD1 (5 bases). This CDR3 is 16 amino acids long. The V and J ends lost 3 bases and 0 bases respectively, with 12 bases between them. Germline V gene lookup returns CDR1 SNHLY and CDR2 FYNNEI. CDR3 nucleotides: TGTGCCAGCAGTGAGTGGGGCGGCCTTAGCAATCAGCCCCAGCATTTT. It encodes CASSEWGGLSNQPQHF.

This clonotype was counted only a few times. The rearrangement joins TRBV6-5 to TRBJ1-3; unclear D gene. This CDR3 is built from 12 residues. V shed 6 bases and J shed 5 bases, with 8 bases lying between them. CDR1 and CDR2 (germline): MNHEY, SVGAGI. The CDR3 DNA reads TGTGCCAGCAGCAACTATCGAAACACCATATATTTT. Translated: CASSNYRNTIYF.

This clonotype was found a few times. The rearrangement joins TRBV24-1 to TRBJ2-5; D is perhaps TRBD1 or TRBD2 (5 bases each). The V gene's germline CDR1 is KGHDR and CDR2 SFDVKD. Trimming took 3 bases from V and 5 from J, leaving 21 bases between them. The CDR3 runs 17 residues. The CDR3 region is CATSDPPGTGTGETQYF. The CDR3 DNA reads TGTGCCACCAGTGATCCGCCGGGGACGGGGACGGGGGAGACCCAGTACTTC.

This clonotype was observed a handful of times. The rearrangement joins TRBV7-9 to TRBJ2-5; 9 bases are a match to TRBD2. This CDR3 has 16 residues. The V and J ends lost 2 bases and 2 bases, in that order; junction bases with no gene match: 6. Germline CDR1 SEHNR, CDR2 FQNEAQ (reference sequence). The CDR3 nucleotides read TGTGCCAGCAGCTTATCACAGCGGGGGGTTCAAGAGACCCAGTACTTC. Protein sequence: CASSLSQRGVQETQYF.

At least ten counts were recorded for this clonotype. V and J are TRBV5-1 and TRBJ1-3; D is perhaps TRBD1 (6 bases). Germline assignment: CDR1 SGHRS and CDR2 YFSETQ. The CDR3 sequence is 16 residues long. V was cut by 2 bases and J by 0 bases, with 12 bases left in between. The CDR3 is CASSFGQPISGNTIYF. CDR3 DNA: TGCGCCAGCAGCTTTGGACAGCCTATCTCTGGAAACACCATATATTTT.

This clonotype was observed many times. The J gene is TRBJ2-2, the V gene TRBV5-1, with 7 bases lining up with TRBD1. V lost 3 bases to trimming and J lost 6 bases; unmatched junction nucleotides: 8. The CDR3 totals 15 residues. Germline V gene sequence: CDR1 SGHRS, CDR2 YFSETQ. Written as DNA, the CDR3 is TGCGCCAGCAGCTCTGGGACAGCTGACGCCGGGGAGCTGTTTTTT. Protein product: CASSSGTADAGELFF.

In DNA form, the CDR3 reads TGCAGCGCCCAGCGGGGGGCAGTGGGCTCCTACAATGAGCAGTTCTTC. Translated: CSAQRGAVGSYNEQFF. The chain joins TRBV29-1 to TRBJ2-1; 9 bases agree with TRBD2. This CDR3 spans 16 amino acids. The J segment lost 0 bases and the V segment lost 7 bases, leaving 10 bases of the junction unmatched. The germline CDR1 and CDR2 sequences are SQVTM and ANQGSEA.

The chain has TRBV28 and TRBJ2-7; D is undetermined. The germline V gene has CDR1 MDHEN and CDR2 SYDVKM. The CDR3 length is 14 residues. Trimming removed 6 bases at V and 0 bases at J, with 12 bases between. Written as DNA, the CDR3 is TGTGCCAGCAGGCGAGGATCGAGCTCCTACGAGCAGTACGTC. As protein: CASRRGSSSYEQYV.

Ten or more counts support this clonotype. The chain recombines TRBV2 with TRBJ2-2, with D possibly being TRBD1 (5 bases). The CDR3 sequence is 15 residues long. Trimming stripped 7 bases from V and 1 base from J, with 13 bases between. Germline loops: CDR1 SNHLY, CDR2 FYNNEI. The CDR3 region is CASTRDRLNTGELFF. In nucleotides, the CDR3 is TGTGCCAGCACTCGCGACAGACTGAACACCGGGGAGCTGTTTTTT.

This clonotype was counted only a few times. The chain combines TRBV7-2 with TRBJ2-1; tentative D call: TRBD2 (5 bases). The CDR3 contains 15 residues. With 1 base removed from V and 7 bases from J, the gap between germline ends came to 14 bases. Germline V gene sequence: CDR1 SGHTA, CDR2 FQGNSA. The CDR3 loop is CASSLVSGKANEQFF. The CDR3 nucleotides read TGTGCCAGCAGCTTAGTTTCGGGGAAGGCGAATGAGCAGTTCTTC.

Here the CDR3 reads CSATQSGQGRYGYTF. DNA of the CDR3: TGCAGTGCTACCCAATCCGGACAGGGGCGCTATGGCTACACCTTC. The chain couples TRBV20-1 to TRBJ1-2; 9 bases are shared with TRBD1. CDR1 is DFQATT, CDR2 SNEGSKA, per germline (reference sequence). The J segment lost 4 bases and the V segment lost 4 bases, leaving 10 bases of the junction unmatched. The CDR3 length is 15 residues.

The chain employs TRBV27 and TRBJ2-1; unclear D gene. Between the trimmed V and J ends, which lost 5 bases and 0 bases, there was a span of 11 bases. This CDR3 region has 15 residues. CDR1 is MNHEY, CDR2 SMNVEV, per germline (reference sequence). CDR3: CASSRPRSSYNEQFF. In nucleotides, the CDR3 is TGTGCCAGCAGTCGGCCGAGGAGCTCCTACAATGAGCAGTTCTTC.

This chain joins TRBV10-2 and TRBJ2-5; TRBD2 matches 9 bases. The CDR3 has 17 residues. Germline V gene sequence: CDR1 WSHSY, CDR2 SAAADI. V trimming: 0 bases; J trimming: 5 bases; junction bases outside the gene matches: 10. DNA of the CDR3: TGCGCCAGCAGTGAGTCGGAGGCCCTCCTAGCGGGGGAGACCCAGTACTTC. Encoded protein: CASSESEALLAGETQYF.

The chain uses TRBV12-3 or TRBV12-4 and TRBJ2-3, with D perhaps matching TRBD1 (6 bases). CDR3 length: 16 amino acids. Between the trimmed V and J ends, which lost 5 bases and 0 bases, there was a span of 15 bases. The CDR3 protein is CASSQQGSISTDTQYF. CDR3 sequence (DNA): TGTGCCAGCAGTCAACAGGGATCTATTAGCACAGATACGCAGTATTTT.